Many counts were recorded for the clone carrying this T cell receptor (beta chain). Its matching antigen is unknown. Each CDR3 protein gets one entry after TCRdb re-called the PCR reads with MiXCR. The sample lists approximately 500,000 distinct CDR3 sequences; roughly 23% were seen once. V lost 2 bases, J lost 8 bases, and 7 bases lay in between. Looked up from germline, CDR1 is ENHRY and CDR2 is SYGVKD. The CDR3 is made up of 12 amino acids. The data derive from a study of molecular identifiers for immune sequencing clone quantification. Study-wide results and caveats: Over 98% of CMV-specific effector molecules, but under 1% of naive ones, were in clones above 20 copies. Identical TCR molecules sharing a barcode could underestimate highly expanded clone sizes.

Researchers sorted naive CD8 T cells as cells that were CD8+CD4-CCR7+CD45RA+. The chain recombines TRBV10-3 with TRBJ1-3, with D uncertain. Sequenced input: naive CD8+ T cells from blood, with Jurkat cell RNA spiked in. As to subset: FACS-sorted CD8+CD4-CCR7+CD45RA+ naive T cells. The origin of this receptor is a human donor in good health. Some libraries in this study had Jurkat cell RNA spiked in. In DNA form, the CDR3 reads TGTGCCATCAGTGAGCCCCAAGACACCATATATTTT. Translation: CAISEPQDTIYF.